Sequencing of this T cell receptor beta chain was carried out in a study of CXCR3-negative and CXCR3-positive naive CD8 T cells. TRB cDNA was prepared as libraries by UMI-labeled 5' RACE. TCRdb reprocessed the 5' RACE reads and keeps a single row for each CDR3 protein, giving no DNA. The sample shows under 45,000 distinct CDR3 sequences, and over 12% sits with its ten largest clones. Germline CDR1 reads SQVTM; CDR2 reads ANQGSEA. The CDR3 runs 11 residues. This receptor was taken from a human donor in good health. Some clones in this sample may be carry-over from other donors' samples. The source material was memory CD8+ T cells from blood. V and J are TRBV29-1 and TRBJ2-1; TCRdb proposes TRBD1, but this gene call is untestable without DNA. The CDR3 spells CSGGLYNEQFF.